This TCR beta chain was identified in a study of PD-L1 blockade in urothelial cancer. Time point in this sample: peripheral blood 6 weeks after treatment start. There were between 1 and 8 samples from each patient, taken pretreatment and on-treatment. TCRdb keeps only in-frame clones here, not all; method: immunoSEQ multiplex PCR. This sample has roughly 76,000 clones, with around 93% found just once. The CDR3 loop spans 14 amino acids. Germline trimming cut 3 bases from V and 2 bases from J; bases unmatched to any gene: 4. Germline V gene lookup returns CDR1 SGHDN and CDR2 FVKESK. This receptor was taken from an elderly woman with urothelial cancer. Sequencing was performed on PBMCs, taken around atezolizumab (anti-PD-L1) treatment. The chain combines TRBV14 with TRBJ2-7; 7 nucleotides align to TRBD2. DNA of the CDR3: TGTGCCAGCAGCCAGCTAGCGGCAACCTACGAGCAGTACTTC. This codes for CASSQLAATYEQYF.